Listed here are 5 T cell receptor beta chains from one sample, sequenced in a study of molecular identifiers for immune sequencing clone quantification. TCRdb recomputed calls from the PCR reads with MiXCR, one row per CDR3 protein. The repertoire has a few hundred thousand distinct CDR3 sequences, 24% of them found once; the top ten carry around 0.7%. Sequencing was carried out using naive CD8+ T cells from blood, with Jurkat cell RNA spiked in. Subset described: FACS-sorted CD8+CD4-CCR7+CD45RA+ naive T cells. These receptors were collected from a human donor in good health. Some libraries in this study had Jurkat cell RNA spiked in.

This clonotype showed up many times. This chain joins TRBV12-5 and TRBJ2-3; the match to TRBD2 covers 8 bases. CDR3 length: 15 amino acids. V trimming: 5 bases; J trimming: 4 bases; junction bases outside the gene matches: 8. In germline, CDR1 is LGHNT, CDR2 FRNRAP. The CDR3 sequence: CASGPSSGGADTQYF. The CDR3, as DNA: TGTGCTAGTGGTCCTTCCAGCGGGGGTGCAGATACGCAGTATTTT.

As for this clonotype: This could be a read error, since a much larger clone is one nucleotide away. The chain couples TRBV3-1 to TRBJ2-7; D is undetermined. CDR3 length: 11 residues. Germline loops: CDR1 LGHDT, CDR2 YNNKEL (reference sequence). The CDR3 is CAGSLNYEQYF. The CDR3 DNA reads as TGTGCCGGCAGCCTGAACTACGAGCAGTACTTC.

This clonotype was seen only a few times. The rearrangement joins TRBV4-1 to TRBJ1-1; D not resolved. Between the trimmed V and J ends, which lost 0 bases and 7 bases, there was a span of 12 bases. The CDR3 has 14 amino acids. Germline CDR1 MGHRA, CDR2 YSYEKL. DNA of the CDR3: TGCGCCAGCAGCCAAGATCCGACGGGGATTGAAGCTTTCTTT. It translates to CASSQDPTGIEAFF.

The table lists this clonotype with many counts. This chain connects TRBV5-8 to TRBJ2-2, with D perhaps matching TRBD1 or TRBD2 (5 bases each). CDR1 and CDR2 (germline): SGHTS, YDEGEE. The CDR3 has 15 residues. V was clipped by 4 bases and J by 5 bases, with 15 bases between them. The CDR3 DNA follows: TGTGCCAGCAGCCCCCGTGGGACCGGGACCGGGGAGCTGTTTTTT. It encodes CASSPRGTGTGELFF.

This clonotype was found a few times. CDR3 loop: CASSQGVAGGYEQYF. The CDR3 DNA follows: TGCGCCAGCAGCCAAGGGGTAGCGGGGGGCTACGAGCAGTACTTC. V is TRBV4-3 and J is TRBJ2-7; 10 nucleotides align to TRBD2. Germline lookup yields CDR1 LGHNA and CDR2 YSLEER. Losses at the gene ends were 1 base for V and 3 bases for J; bases not matched to a gene: 3. The CDR3 extends over 15 amino acids.